One sample yielded the 20 T cell receptor beta chains listed below, sequenced in a study of T cells in Graves' hyperthyroidism and ophthalmopathy. Amplification targeted TCR beta CDR3 regions from RNA transcripts. HTBI primers drove first-round RT-PCR of the TCR CDR3. From the multiplex PCR reads, TCRdb called clonotypes with MiXCR, one entry per CDR3 protein. The sample lists about 840,000 distinct CDR3 sequences, around 39% occurring once. The sequenced sample consisted of blood. The source of these receptors is a man between 18 and 29 years old with Graves' hyperthyroidism.

With regard to this clonotype: Being one base from a much bigger clone, this may be a read error. V is TRBV20-1 and J is TRBJ1-1; the D is unclear. The CDR3 length is 11 residues. Germline V gives CDR1 DFQATT, CDR2 SNEGSKA (reference sequence). CDR3 region: CSAGDRLGAFF. DNA of the CDR3: TGCAGTGCTGGAGATCGCTTGGGCGCTTTCTTT.

The gene calls are TRBV5-1 and TRBJ1-1; D is perhaps TRBD1 (6 bases). Trimming removed 6 bases at V and 2 bases at J, with 14 bases between. This CDR3 has 14 residues. The germline V gene encodes CDR1 SGHRS and CDR2 YFSETQ. The CDR3 DNA reads as TGCGCCAGCACCTCTGGACAGAGAAACACTGAAGCTTTCTTT. Translated: CASTSGQRNTEAFF.

V is TRBV6-5 and J is TRBJ1-3; weak D call: TRBD1 (5 bases). Germline values: CDR1 MNHEY, CDR2 SVGAGI. The CDR3 extends over 16 amino acids. The V end was cut by 0 bases, the J end by 3 bases, with 12 bases between. The CDR3 sequence is CASSYSVSGSGNTIYF. The CDR3 DNA reads TGTGCCAGCAGTTACTCAGTTTCAGGGAGTGGAAACACCATATATTTT.

V gene TRBV5-6 combines with J gene TRBJ2-7, with D uncertain. The V and J ends lost 3 bases and 4 bases respectively, with 20 bases between them. CDR1 is SGHDT and CDR2 is YYEEEE in the germline V gene. This CDR3 is built from 16 residues. This CDR3 is CASSSSVRSWPYEQYF. CDR3 bases: TGTGCCAGCAGCTCCTCCGTCCGATCATGGCCTTACGAGCAGTACTTC.

This clonotype turned up a few times. The V call is TRBV19, the J call TRBJ2-7; TRBD2 is a possible D gene (5 bases). The CDR3 loop spans 15 amino acids. The germline V and J ends were trimmed by 2 bases and 2 bases, with 13 bases remaining between them. In germline, CDR1 is LNHDA, CDR2 SQIVND (reference sequence). This CDR3 reads CASSITTDGAYEQYF. CDR3 nucleotide sequence: TGTGCCAGTAGTATAACCACGGACGGGGCCTACGAGCAGTACTTC.

The chain links TRBV10-3 to TRBJ1-2; D possibly corresponds to TRBD1 (6 bases). Trimming cost V 5 bases and J 5 bases, with 15 bases left between them. The length of the CDR3 is 14 residues. The germline gives CDR1 ENHRY, CDR2 SYGVKD. CDR3 coding DNA: TGTGCCATCAGTTATACGGACAGCAGATATGGCTACACCTTC. It is translated as CAISYTDSRYGYTF.

In its sample, this clonotype was seen a few times. The rearrangement joins TRBV24-1 to TRBJ2-2; 8 bases map to TRBD1. The CDR3 is 16 amino acids. V trimming: 2 bases; J trimming: 5 bases; junction bases outside the gene matches: 6. Germline V gene sequence: CDR1 KGHDR, CDR2 SFDVKD. The CDR3, as DNA: TGTGCCACCAGTGATTGGACAGGGTCGGGGACCGGGGAGCTGTTTTTT. Amino acid sequence: CATSDWTGSGTGELFF.

This clonotype occurred a few times. The J gene is TRBJ2-7, the V gene TRBV20-1, with 7 bases aligning to TRBD2. Looked up from germline, CDR1 is DFQATT and CDR2 is SNEGSKA (reference sequence). This CDR3 contains 15 residues. V lost 0 bases to trimming and J lost 0 bases; unmatched junction nucleotides: 5. This CDR3 reads CSARDGRESSYEQYF. The CDR3 region has the DNA TGCAGTGCTAGAGATGGGAGGGAGAGCTCCTACGAGCAGTACTTC.

The CDR3 region has the DNA TGTGCCAGCACCCGACGGGGGGAGGACTATGGCTACACCTTC. It translates to CASTRRGEDYGYTF. The chain recombines TRBV12-3 or TRBV12-4 with TRBJ1-2; possible D gene TRBD1, 5 bases. CDR3 length: 14 amino acids. V lost 7 bases and J lost 3, with 15 bases in between.

The CDR3 nucleotides read TGTGCCAGCAGTGAGATCGGTGAGACCCAGTACTTC. Its translation is CASSEIGETQYF. The chain couples TRBV2 to TRBJ2-5; D uncertain. The CDR3 spans 12 residues. V was clipped by 3 bases and J by 5 bases, with 7 bases between them. CDR1 is SNHLY, CDR2 FYNNEI, per germline.

This clonotype was found many times. The chain employs TRBV10-3 and TRBJ2-7; TRBD1 aligns across 9 bases. The CDR3 contains 14 residues. Trimming cost V 2 bases and J 5 bases; bases outside gene matches: 4. Germline CDR1 is ENHRY and CDR2 is SYGVKD. The CDR3 DNA reads as TGTGCCATCAGTGAGACAGGGGGCGTAAACGAGCAGTACTTC. It translates to CAISETGGVNEQYF.

The rearrangement joins TRBV6-5 to TRBJ2-5; D gene unclear. The length of the CDR3 is 14 residues. Trimming stripped 0 bases from V and 5 bases from J, with 10 bases between. CDR1 is MNHEY, CDR2 SVGAGI, per germline. CDR3 bases: TGTGCCAGCAGTTACTCCTACCCTAGGGAGACCCAGTACTTC. Translating gives CASSYSYPRETQYF.

For this clonotype: This could be a read error, since a much larger clone is one nucleotide away. The gene calls are TRBV10-3 and TRBJ1-3; 8 bases are shared with TRBD1. Per germline, CDR1 ENHRY and CDR2 SYGVKD. This CDR3 region has 17 residues. J was trimmed by 1 base and V by 4 bases; bases with no gene match: 9. This CDR3 reads CAISGRGTGISGNTIYF. The CDR3 nucleotides are TGTGCCATCAGTGGGCGAGGGACAGGTATTTCTGGAAACACCATATATTTT.

In this sample, this clonotype turned up once. A much larger clone lies a single base off, so this may be a read error. This chain connects TRBV20-1 to TRBJ2-5, with D possibly called TRBD1 or TRBD2 (5 bases each). Germline CDR1 DFQATT, CDR2 SNEGSKA (reference sequence). The V and J ends lost 6 bases and 9 bases respectively, with 17 bases between them. This CDR3 is built from 12 residues. This CDR3 is CSAGRGSEAQYF. CDR3 nucleotide sequence: TGCAGTGCGGGGCGAGGGAGTGAGGCCCAGTACTTC.

V is TRBV19 and J is TRBJ1-1, with D possibly matching TRBD1 (6 bases). V dropped 5 bases and J dropped 2 bases, with 15 bases sitting between them. The length of the CDR3 is 15 residues. Per germline, CDR1 LNHDA and CDR2 SQIVND (reference sequence). The CDR3 sequence is CASSWGAPLNTEAFF. CDR3 coding DNA: TGTGCCAGTAGTTGGGGGGCCCCCCTTAACACTGAAGCTTTCTTT.

In its sample, this clonotype was seen a few times. The chain recombines TRBV7-2 with TRBJ1-6; D possibly corresponds to TRBD1 (5 bases). The germline V gene has CDR1 SGHTA and CDR2 FQGNSA. The CDR3 is 15 amino acids. V dropped 5 bases and J dropped 7 bases, with 15 bases sitting between them. The CDR3 bases are TGTGCCAGCAGCCCCAGGGCCTGGGGGAATTCACCCCTCCACTTT. Translating gives CASSPRAWGNSPLHF. Based on the CDR3 plus reference TRBV7-2 and TRBJ1-6, the full variable domain is GAGVSQSPSNKVTEKGKDVELRCDPISGHTALYWYRQSLGQGLEFLIYFQGNSAPDKSGLPSDRFSAERTGGSVSTLTIQRTQQEDSAVYLCASSPRAWGNSPLHFGNGTRLTVT.

With regard to this clonotype: This is likely a read error, given that the CDR3 carries no conserved phenylalanine or tryptophan at its end. The limits of the CDR3 on the DNA are not certain, so only TCRdb's listed CDR3 is given. The V call is TRBV19, the J call TRBJ2-2; the table's D call, TRBD1, was not checked against the DNA. Inclusive of both ends, the CDR3 amounts to 8 amino acids. CDR1 and CDR2 (germline): LNHDA, SQIVND (reference sequence). The chain's CDR3 is CASSWSRT.

This clonotype was seen only once. The chain couples TRBV29-1 to TRBJ2-5; 10 bases are a match to TRBD1. CDR1 and CDR2 (germline): SQVTM, ANQGSEA. CDR3 length: 15 residues. The trim removed 3 bases at V and 5 bases at J, leaving 9 bases unmatched. Written as DNA, the CDR3 is TGCAGCGTTGAGGGCGGGACAGGGGTAGGGGAGACCCAGTACTTC. Amino acids: CSVEGGTGVGETQYF.

This clonotype has a handful of counts. The chain uses TRBV4-1 and TRBJ1-1, with 10 bases matching TRBD1. V was clipped by 4 bases and J by 6 bases; unmatched bases: 2. The CDR3 is 13 residues long. Germline V gives CDR1 MGHRA, CDR2 YSYEKL. CDR3 residues: CASSLGTGAEAFF. CDR3 in DNA: TGCGCCAGCAGCCTTGGGACAGGGGCTGAAGCTTTCTTT.

This clonotype was recorded once. The gene calls are TRBV29-1 and TRBJ1-1; unclear D gene. Looked up from germline, CDR1 is SQVTM and CDR2 is ANQGSEA. V gave up 4 bases and J gave up 7 bases, with 10 bases separating them. The CDR3 runs to 11 residues. The CDR3 bases are TGCAGCGTTGGGAGGGAGTTTGAAGCTTTCTTT. This translates into CSVGREFEAFF. Variable domain in full (rest from reference TRBV29-1 and TRBJ1-1): SAVISQKPSRDICQRGTSLTIQCQVDSQVTMMFWYRQQPGQSLTLIATANQGSEATYESGFVIDKFPISRPNLTFSTLTVSNMSPEDSSIYLCSVGREFEAFFGQGTRLTVV.